Listed here are 2 T cell receptor beta chains from one sample, sequenced in a study of blood T cell repertoires in COVID-19. Here immunoSEQ multiplex PCR was the method, and the copy in TCRdb shows in-frame clones only, minus some. The data show 110,000 to 150,000 clones, with roughly 80% seen just once and approximately 5% held by the top ten. Sequencing was carried out using peripheral blood. All receptors come from a woman in her seventies with COVID-19, enrolled during active disease.

The gene calls are TRBV10-3 and TRBJ1-6, with D tentatively TRBD1 (6 bases). Trimming pared 3 bases from V and 10 bases from J, leaving 13 bases between. CDR3 length equals 14 residues. Germline loops: CDR1 ENHRY, CDR2 SYGVKD. This chain's CDR3 is CAISDLDSRSPLHF. The DNA for the CDR3 is TGTGCCATCAGTGACCTGGACAGTAGGTCACCCCTCCACTTT.

The gene calls are TRBV4-1 and TRBJ1-2, with D perhaps TRBD1 (6 bases). The germline V gene encodes CDR1 MGHRA and CDR2 YSYEKL. V shed 0 bases and J shed 6 bases, with 20 bases lying between them. This CDR3 contains 17 residues. CDR3 sequence reads: CASSQDLRGAQTNGYTF. The CDR3 bases are TGCGCCAGCAGCCAAGATCTTCGGGGGGCGCAAACTAATGGCTACACCTTC.